This TCR beta chain was recorded in a study of OX40 agonist ivuxolimab in advanced cancers. Sequencing used immunoSEQ multiplex PCR; TCRdb keeps in-frame clones, though not all of them. In the table there are more than 65,000 clones, around 84% of which are singletons. Germline CDR1 is MDHEN and CDR2 is SYDVKM. The CDR3 covers 13 residues. Study-wide results and caveats: CD8+ T cells (on average) carried more expanded clones than CD4+ T cells. Specificity for antigen went undetermined in the expanded peripheral T cells.

Remarks on this clone: The antigen is undetermined.

The chain uses TRBV28 and TRBJ2-5, with D tentatively TRBD1 or TRBD2 (5 bases each). The end of the DNA fits TRBJ2-7 better, so the J call may be wrong. The receptor comes from an adult with an advanced solid tumor such as melanoma, head and neck, liver or kidney cancer. Sample: CD4+ or CD8+ T cells sorted from blood, taken in a trial of the OX40 agonist ivuxolimab. The CDR3 DNA sequence: TGTGCCAGCAGTTCCCCAGGGCGGGACGAGCAGTACTTC. Translated: CASSSPGRDEQYF.